This T cell receptor beta chain was sequenced for a study of blood T cell repertoires in COVID-19. The wider study: From the United States, Italy and Spain came samples of acute and convalescent COVID-19. In each case, the material was cDNA or gDNA derived from T cells, B-cell-depleted T cells, or PBMCs.

Study processing details: The authors estimated nucleated cell counts from reference gene primer amplification. Sequencing was performed with immunoSEQ multiplex PCR; in TCRdb, only in-frame clones are kept and a portion is missing. The DNA gave D and trimming, while V, J and clone size come from that table. The sample contains 110,000 or so clones, 80% of which appear only once. Germline CDR1 reads SGHTA; CDR2 reads FQGNSA. The CDR3 has 15 amino acids. Trimming removed 0 bases from V and 5 bases from J, with 11 bases in between. This receptor was obtained from a human donor in a cohort sampled during active or convalescent COVID-19. Sequenced: peripheral blood. This chain links TRBV7-2 with TRBJ2-4; perhaps TRBD2 as D (7 bases). DNA of the CDR3: TGTGCCAGCAGCTTAGCGGGGGGGCCGGAAAACATTCAGTACTTC. Protein sequence: CASSLAGGPENIQYF.